These 30 T cell receptor beta chains were sequenced from one sample in a study of blood T cell repertoires in COVID-19. Measured with immunoSEQ multiplex PCR; TCRdb has only the in-frame clones, and not every one. The data contain some 200,000 clones, approximately 86% of them singletons. The specimen sequenced was peripheral blood. These receptors were taken from a man aged 35-49 years with active or convalescent COVID-19.

This sequence joins TRBV11-2 and TRBJ1-2, with TRBD1 matching 7 bases. Germline values: CDR1 SGHAT, CDR2 FQNNGV. After removal of 5 bases from V and 8 bases from J, the junction contained 5 bases not matched to a gene. This CDR3 comprises 12 residues. In DNA, the CDR3 is TGTGCCAGCAGCCGGCAGGGGGAAGGCTACACCTTC. As protein: CASSRQGEGYTF.

The chain couples TRBV2 to TRBJ2-7; D might be TRBD1 (6 bases). The ends were cut back, 8 bases at V and 2 bases at J, with 19 bases in the middle. The CDR3 length is 15 residues. Per germline, CDR1 SNHLY and CDR2 FYNNEI. The CDR3 bases are TGTGCCAGCGGATACGGACAGCTGAGAGCCTACGAGCAGTACTTC. Protein sequence: CASGYGQLRAYEQYF.

V usage is TRBV11-1 and J usage is TRBJ2-1, with 8 bases that match TRBD2. V lost 3 bases and J lost 2; bases outside the gene matches: 6. This CDR3 is built from 16 residues. Germline V lookup: CDR1 SGHAT, CDR2 FQDESV (reference sequence). CDR3 residues: CASSFSGGGPYNEQFF. The CDR3 DNA reads TGTGCCAGCAGCTTTTCGGGGGGGGGCCCCTACAATGAGCAGTTCTTC.

This clone was seen just once. The genes are TRBV5-1 and TRBJ2-2; TRBD1 agrees at 7 bases. The CDR3 spans 14 residues. The germline CDR1 and CDR2 sequences are SGHRS and YFSETQ. V lost 8 bases to trimming and J lost 2 bases; unmatched junction nucleotides: 6. This CDR3 is CASRGQANTGELFF. As DNA, the CDR3 is TGCGCCAGTAGAGGACAGGCTAACACCGGGGAGCTGTTTTTT. The full variable domain, with the rest looked up from reference TRBV5-1 and TRBJ2-2, is KAGVTQTPRYLIKTRGQQVTLSCSPISGHRSVSWYQQTPGQGLQFLFEYFSETQRNKGNFPGRFSGRQFSNSRSEMNVSTLELGDSALYLCASRGQANTGELFFGEGSRLTVL.

This rearrangement joins TRBV27 to TRBJ2-7; D may be TRBD1 (5 bases). V was trimmed by 5 bases and J by 3 bases, leaving 11 bases between them. This CDR3 spans 13 amino acids. CDR1 is MNHEY, CDR2 SMNVEV, per germline (reference sequence). CDR3 nucleotide sequence: TGTGCCAGCAGTCCCCGACAGATCTACGAGCAGTACTTC. Translation: CASSPRQIYEQYF.

The chain has TRBV29-1 and TRBJ1-1; TRBD1 matches at 7 bases. Germline lookup yields CDR1 SQVTM and CDR2 ANQGSEA. The CDR3 loop spans 13 amino acids. Trimming removed 1 base from V and 4 bases from J; junction bases left unmatched: 3. CDR3 DNA sequence: TGCAGCGTTGAAGGGACAGGCCGCACTGAAGCTTTCTTT. Protein product: CSVEGTGRTEAFF.

CDR3 region: CASSLPGQGMFPNEKLFF. The CDR3 DNA follows: TGTGCCAGCAGTCTCCCGGGACAGGGTATGTTCCCCAATGAAAAACTGTTTTTT. The chain carries TRBV28 and TRBJ1-4; 9 bases agree with TRBD1. J lost 5 bases, V lost 5 bases, and 15 bases had no gene match. This CDR3 spans 18 amino acids. Germline V gene data show CDR1 as MDHEN and CDR2 as SYDVKM.

The chain uses TRBV24-1 and TRBJ2-5, with D perhaps matching TRBD1 (5 bases). This CDR3 is built from 14 residues. Deletions cut 3 bases from V and 4 bases from J, with 11 bases between. Germline lookup yields CDR1 KGHDR and CDR2 SFDVKD. The CDR3 sequence: CATSDGQGGETQYF. CDR3 sequence (DNA): TGTGCCACCAGTGATGGCCAGGGTGGAGAGACCCAGTACTTC.

V and J are TRBV16 and TRBJ1-2; no reliable D call. Germline CDR1 and CDR2: KGHSY and FQNENV. CDR3 length equals 12 residues. V dropped 3 bases and J dropped 7 bases, with 9 bases sitting between them. CDR3 nucleotide sequence: TGTGCCAGCAGCCATCTTATCTCTGGCTACACCTTC. Its protein product is CASSHLISGYTF.

The V gene is TRBV4-2, the J gene TRBJ2-7; 9 nucleotides line up with TRBD2. The CDR3 spans 15 residues. V lost 1 base and J lost 4; bases outside the gene matches: 5. CDR1 and CDR2 (germline): LGHNA, YNFKEQ. The CDR3 DNA follows: TGTGCCAGCAGCCAAGGGACTAGCGTGAGGTACGAGCAGTACTTC. Translated: CASSQGTSVRYEQYF.

This clone was seen just once. V gene TRBV11-2 combines with J gene TRBJ1-4; D might be TRBD1 (6 bases). Germline V gene lookup returns CDR1 SGHAT and CDR2 FQNNGV. Trimming removed 1 base at V and 0 bases at J, with 9 bases between. This CDR3 contains 16 residues. CDR3: CASSLVGHATNEKLFF. The CDR3 DNA reads TGTGCCAGCAGCTTAGTGGGACACGCAACTAATGAAAAACTGTTTTTT.

The genes are TRBV5-4 and TRBJ2-5; D perhaps matches TRBD2 (6 bases). Germline assignment: CDR1 SGHNT and CDR2 YYREEE (reference sequence). V dropped 5 bases and J dropped 1 base, with 18 bases sitting between them. The CDR3 totals 16 residues. The CDR3 sequence: CASSTDYPLVQETQYF. The CDR3 DNA is TGTGCCAGCAGTACGGACTACCCCCTAGTCCAAGAGACCCAGTACTTC. Drawing the rest from reference TRBV5-4 and TRBJ2-5, the complete variable domain is ETGVTQSPTHLIKTRGQQVTLRCSSQSGHNTVSWYQQALGQGPQFIFQYYREEENGRGNFPPRFSGLQFPNYSSELNVNALELDDSALYLCASSTDYPLVQETQYFGPGTRLLVL.

The gene calls are TRBV3-1 (or the pseudogene TRBV3-2) and TRBJ2-5, with TRBD2 identical over 9 bases. V was clipped by 0 bases and J by 7 bases; unmatched bases: 12. The CDR3 length is 17 residues. The germline V gene encodes CDR1 LGHDT and CDR2 YNNKEL (reference sequence). The CDR3 DNA sequence: TGTGCCAGCAGCCAAGATGGGTGGCGGGGGGGCGATGGGACCCAGTACTTC. This translates into CASSQDGWRGGDGTQYF.

V gene TRBV28 combines with J gene TRBJ1-1, with 7 bases that match TRBD1. J gave up 1 base and V 6 bases, and 8 bases lay outside the gene matches. This CDR3 is built from 15 residues. CDR1 MDHEN and CDR2 SYDVKM come from the germline V gene. The CDR3 nucleotides read TGTGCCAGCAGAGAGACAGGGAACACGAACACTGAAGCTTTCTTT. This sequence encodes CASRETGNTNTEAFF.

The chain uses TRBV6-6 and TRBJ2-7; maybe TRBD1 (6 bases). The CDR3 runs 14 residues. Germline assignment: CDR1 MNHNY and CDR2 SVGAGI (reference sequence). Between the trimmed V and J ends, which lost 10 bases and 0 bases, there was a span of 16 bases. The CDR3 region has the DNA TGTGCCACCCACCCCGGGGACATCTCCTACGAGCAGTACTTC. Translating it yields CATHPGDISYEQYF.

This rearrangement joins TRBV12-3 or TRBV12-4 to TRBJ1-2, with D unclear. The CDR3 has 13 amino acids. Between the trimmed V and J ends, which lost 5 bases and 7 bases, there was a span of 14 bases. DNA for the CDR3: TGTGCCAGCAGTCACGACTTAGGTCGTGGCTACACCTTC. Translation gives CASSHDLGRGYTF.

The CDR3 nucleotides are TGTGCCAGCAGCGAGGGACAATATGGAAACACCATATATTTT. It translates to CASSEGQYGNTIYF. The V gene is TRBV5-4, the J gene TRBJ1-3; D possibly corresponds to TRBD1 (6 bases). The CDR3 loop spans 14 amino acids. V was shortened by 4 bases and J by 3 bases, with 11 bases between the two germline ends. CDR1 is SGHNT, CDR2 YYREEE, per germline (reference sequence).

The rearrangement joins TRBV4-3 to TRBJ2-7, with 9 positions matching TRBD1. Germline trimming cut 2 bases from V and 2 bases from J; bases unmatched to any gene: 4. Germline V gene data show CDR1 as LGHNA and CDR2 as YSLEER. The CDR3 sequence is 15 residues long. CDR3 residues: CASSQFWDRAYEQYF. The CDR3 DNA follows: TGCGCCAGCAGCCAATTCTGGGACAGGGCCTACGAGCAGTACTTC.

The chain recombines TRBV12-3 or TRBV12-4 with TRBJ1-6; D is uncertain. Trimming stripped 6 bases from V and 10 bases from J, with 10 bases between. This CDR3 is 12 amino acids long. The CDR3: CASSSTPSPLHF. The CDR3 nucleotides read TGTGCCAGCAGCAGTACCCCCTCACCCCTCCACTTT.

In its sample, this clone was seen a few times. The chain couples TRBV12-3 or TRBV12-4 to TRBJ2-7; a possible D gene is TRBD2 (6 bases). CDR3 size: 12 residues. The ends were cut back, 3 bases at V and 5 bases at J, with 8 bases in the middle. The CDR3, as DNA: TGTGCCAGCAGTTTTTGGGGGGACGAGCAGTACTTC. Translating it yields CASSFWGDEQYF.

The chain uses TRBV6-2 or TRBV6-3 and TRBJ2-1, with 9 bases aligning to TRBD2. Germline-derived CDR1 and CDR2 are MNHEY and SVGEGT. This CDR3 contains 16 residues. The V segment lost 4 bases and the J segment 2 bases; nucleotides outside the gene matches: 6. In DNA, the CDR3 is TGTGCCAGCAGTTTGGCGACTAGCGGACCCTACAATGAGCAGTTCTTC. Translating gives CASSLATSGPYNEQFF.

This clone was seen only once. This rearrangement joins TRBV19 to TRBJ1-5, with 9 bases that match TRBD1. The CDR3 totals 15 residues. V shed 8 bases and J 6 bases; nucleotides not matched to a gene: 11. Germline lookup yields CDR1 LNHDA and CDR2 SQIVND (reference sequence). This CDR3 is CASQDRGRIFQPQHF. DNA of the CDR3: TGTGCCAGTCAGGACAGGGGAAGGATCTTTCAGCCCCAGCATTTT.

In DNA, the CDR3 is TGTGCCAGCAGCGTGGGGCCCGATAATTCACCCCTCCACTTT. Amino acids: CASSVGPDNSPLHF. The rearrangement joins TRBV9 to TRBJ1-6; TRBD1 is a possible D gene (5 bases). Germline V gene lookup returns CDR1 SGDLS and CDR2 YYNGEE. CDR3 length equals 14 residues. V was cut by 2 bases and J by 5 bases, with 8 bases left in between.

The V call is TRBV7-9, the J call TRBJ2-1, with D tentatively TRBD1 (5 bases). The CDR3 is 15 amino acids. Germline V gene lookup returns CDR1 SEHNR and CDR2 FQNEAQ (reference sequence). V shed 5 bases and J shed 0 bases, with 11 bases lying between them. CDR3 sequence: CASSRQIGSYNEQFF. CDR3 nucleotides: TGTGCCAGCAGCCGACAGATAGGCTCCTACAATGAGCAGTTCTTC.

This clone appeared once. This chain connects TRBV24-1 to TRBJ2-1, with TRBD1 matching 8 bases. Trimming cost V 0 bases and J 8 bases; bases outside gene matches: 11. The CDR3 has 17 amino acids. From germline, CDR1 is KGHDR and CDR2 SFDVKD. The CDR3 bases are TGTGCCACCAGTGATTTGGGCTCGGACAGGGCCTCCGATGAGCAGTTCTTC. It specifies CATSDLGSDRASDEQFF.

V usage is TRBV6-5 and J usage is TRBJ2-1; no firm D call. Trimming pared 5 bases from V and 5 bases from J, leaving 13 bases between. Per the germline V gene, CDR1 is MNHEY and CDR2 is SVGAGI. The CDR3 runs 14 residues. CDR3 loop: CASSHSVPDNEQFF. CDR3 DNA sequence: TGTGCCAGCAGTCACAGTGTCCCCGACAATGAGCAGTTCTTC.

This clone was seen more than once but under ten times. This chain links TRBV9 with TRBJ1-1; no reliable D call. Germline values: CDR1 SGDLS, CDR2 YYNGEE. The CDR3 consists of 14 residues. Trimming removed 0 bases from V and 6 bases from J, with 12 bases in between. The CDR3 here is CASSVAYRNSEAFF. CDR3 sequence (DNA): TGTGCCAGCAGCGTAGCTTACAGAAACTCTGAAGCTTTCTTT. The full variable domain, rest sourced from reference TRBV9 and TRBJ1-1, is DSGVTQTPKHLITATGQRVTLRCSPRSGDLSVYWYQQSLDQGLQFLIQYYNGEERAKGNILERFSAQQFPDLHSELNLSSLELGDSALYFCASSVAYRNSEAFFGQGTRLTVV.

The chain couples TRBV15 to TRBJ2-7, with D perhaps matching TRBD1 (6 bases). Germline CDR1 is LNHNV and CDR2 is YYDKDF (reference sequence). This CDR3 has 15 residues. The V end was cut by 0 bases, the J end by 7 bases, with 16 bases between. The CDR3 here is CATSRDRGPLREQYF. The CDR3 DNA is TGTGCCACCAGCAGAGACAGGGGCCCCTTACGGGAGCAGTACTTC.

The chain uses TRBV5-1 and TRBJ2-1; D is ambiguous. Germline CDR1 reads SGHRS; CDR2 reads YFSETQ. This CDR3 spans 13 amino acids. Trimming took 2 bases from V and 4 from J, leaving 7 bases between them. CDR3 sequence reads: CASSFGRYNEQFF. The CDR3 DNA reads as TGCGCCAGCAGCTTTGGCAGGTACAATGAGCAGTTCTTC.

Only a few counts were recorded for this clone. The chain is built from TRBV6-1 and TRBJ1-6; D might be TRBD1 (6 bases). The CDR3 sequence is 14 residues long. Germline lookup yields CDR1 MNHNS and CDR2 SASEGT. Deletions cut 3 bases from V and 7 bases from J, with 10 bases between. CDR3 sequence reads: CASSDDRLNSPLHF. In DNA form, the CDR3 reads TGTGCCAGCAGTGATGACAGGCTCAATTCACCCCTCCACTTT.